This T cell receptor beta chain was sequenced during a study of vaccination effects on CD4 cells after COVID-19. A remark on this clone: The target antigen is unknown.

Antigen-specific CD4+ T cells expanded by the ViraFEST assay with viral peptide pools were then sequenced. Cells that had been cultured for ten to eleven days were the source of isolated CD4+ T cells. Vaccine recipients, nucleocapsid antibody negative, had no prior SARS-CoV-2 infection. A density of over 1.5 million PBMC per well was used; these cells were cultured with 10 IU/ml IL-2 and around 10 ug/ml peptides. This CDR3 contains 12 residues. The V and J ends lost 7 bases and 4 bases respectively, with 13 bases between them. CDR1 and CDR2 (germline): SQVTM, ANQGSEA. Clones were sequenced by immunoSEQ multiplex PCR, and TCRdb holds only the in-frame ones, with some missing. The table shows 30,000 to 35,000 clones, with around 78% occurring only once.

The clonotype originates from a human donor who received a COVID-19 vaccine. The V call is TRBV29-1, the J call TRBJ2-5; D assignment may be TRBD1 or TRBD2 (5 bases each). The sample consisted of CD4+ T cells from PBMCs cultured with HCoV-OC43 spike peptides, taken before COVID-19 vaccination. As to subset: HCoV-OC43 spike overlapping peptide pool stimulation. CDR3 nucleotide sequence: TGCAGCGGGACCCTTGGGGGAGAGACCCAGTACTTC. Translated, it gives CSGTLGGETQYF.